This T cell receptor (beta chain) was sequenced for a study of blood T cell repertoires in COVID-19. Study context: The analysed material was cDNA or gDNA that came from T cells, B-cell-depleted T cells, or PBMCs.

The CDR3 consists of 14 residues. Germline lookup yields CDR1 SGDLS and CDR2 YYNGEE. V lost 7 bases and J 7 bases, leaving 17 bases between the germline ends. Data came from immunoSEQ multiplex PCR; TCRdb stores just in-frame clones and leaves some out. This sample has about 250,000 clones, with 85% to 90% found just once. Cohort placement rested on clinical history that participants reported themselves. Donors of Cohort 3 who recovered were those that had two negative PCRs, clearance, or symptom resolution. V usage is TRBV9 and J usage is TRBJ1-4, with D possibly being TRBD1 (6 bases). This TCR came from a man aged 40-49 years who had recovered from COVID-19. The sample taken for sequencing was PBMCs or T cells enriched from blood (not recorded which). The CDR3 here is CASSSRGLGEKLFF. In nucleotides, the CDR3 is TGTGCCAGCTCGTCCAGGGGTTTAGGTGAAAAACTGTTTTTT.